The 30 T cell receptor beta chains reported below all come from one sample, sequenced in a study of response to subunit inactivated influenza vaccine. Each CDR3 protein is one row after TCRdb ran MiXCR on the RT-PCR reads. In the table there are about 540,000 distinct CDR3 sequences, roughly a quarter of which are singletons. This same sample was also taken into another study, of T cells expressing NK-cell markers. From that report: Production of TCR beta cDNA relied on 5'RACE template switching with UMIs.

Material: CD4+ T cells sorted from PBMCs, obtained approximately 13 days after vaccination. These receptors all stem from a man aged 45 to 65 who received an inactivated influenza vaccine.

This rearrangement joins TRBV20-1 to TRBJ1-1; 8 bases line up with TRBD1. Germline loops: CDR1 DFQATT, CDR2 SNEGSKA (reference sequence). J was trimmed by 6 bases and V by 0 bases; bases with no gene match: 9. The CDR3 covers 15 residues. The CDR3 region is CSARDTTGASAEAFF. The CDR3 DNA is TGCAGTGCTAGAGATACGACAGGGGCGAGCGCTGAAGCTTTCTTT.

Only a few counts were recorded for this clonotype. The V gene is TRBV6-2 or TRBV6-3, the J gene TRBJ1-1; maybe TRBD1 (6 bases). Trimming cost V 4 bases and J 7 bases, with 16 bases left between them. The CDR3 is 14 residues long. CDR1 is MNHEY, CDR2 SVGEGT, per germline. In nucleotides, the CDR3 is TGTGCCAGCAGTTTCCACACGGGGGCGGATGAAGCTTTCTTT. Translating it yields CASSFHTGADEAFF.

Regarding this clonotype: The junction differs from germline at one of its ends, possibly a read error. CDR3 amino acids: CASTLQGQETQYF. In DNA form, the CDR3 reads TGCGCCAGCACCTTGCAGGGGCAAGAGACCCAGTACTTC. The V gene is TRBV5-1, the J gene TRBJ2-5; possible D gene TRBD1, 6 bases. CDR1 is SGHRS and CDR2 is YFSETQ in the germline V gene. CDR3 length equals 13 residues.

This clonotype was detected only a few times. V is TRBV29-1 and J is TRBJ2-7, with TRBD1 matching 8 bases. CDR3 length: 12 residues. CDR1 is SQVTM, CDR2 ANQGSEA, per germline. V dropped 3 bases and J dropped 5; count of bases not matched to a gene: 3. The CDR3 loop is CSVDGQGNEQYF. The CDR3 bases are TGCAGCGTTGACGGACAGGGCAACGAGCAGTACTTC.

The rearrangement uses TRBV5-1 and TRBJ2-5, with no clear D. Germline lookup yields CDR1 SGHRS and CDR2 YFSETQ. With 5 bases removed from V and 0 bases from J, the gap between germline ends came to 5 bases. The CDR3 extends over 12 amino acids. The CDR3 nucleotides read TGCGCCAGCAGATTGTACCAAGAGACCCAGTACTTC. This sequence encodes CASRLYQETQYF.

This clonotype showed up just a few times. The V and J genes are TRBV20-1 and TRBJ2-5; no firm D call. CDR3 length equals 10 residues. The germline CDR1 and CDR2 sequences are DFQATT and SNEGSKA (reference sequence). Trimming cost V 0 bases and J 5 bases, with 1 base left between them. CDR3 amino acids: CSARDETQYF. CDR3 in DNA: TGCAGTGCTAGAGATGAGACCCAGTACTTC.

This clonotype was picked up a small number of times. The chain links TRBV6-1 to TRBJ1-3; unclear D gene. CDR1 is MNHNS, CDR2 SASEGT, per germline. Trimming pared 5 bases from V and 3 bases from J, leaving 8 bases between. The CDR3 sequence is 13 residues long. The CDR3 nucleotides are TGTGCCAGCAGTATTTCATATGGAAACACCATATATTTT. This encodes CASSISYGNTIYF.

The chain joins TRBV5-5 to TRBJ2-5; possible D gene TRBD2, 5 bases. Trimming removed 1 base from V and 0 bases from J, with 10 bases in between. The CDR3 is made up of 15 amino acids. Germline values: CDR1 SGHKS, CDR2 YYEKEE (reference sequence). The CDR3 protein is CASSLTLRDQETQYF. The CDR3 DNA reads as TGTGCCAGCAGCTTGACCCTGAGGGACCAAGAGACCCAGTACTTC.

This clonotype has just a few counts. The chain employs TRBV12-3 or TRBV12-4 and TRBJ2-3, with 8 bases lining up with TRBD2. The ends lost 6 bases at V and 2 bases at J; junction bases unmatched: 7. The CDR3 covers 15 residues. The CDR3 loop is CASRSAGAITDTQYF. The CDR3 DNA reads TGTGCCAGCAGGTCAGCGGGGGCCATCACAGATACGCAGTATTTT.

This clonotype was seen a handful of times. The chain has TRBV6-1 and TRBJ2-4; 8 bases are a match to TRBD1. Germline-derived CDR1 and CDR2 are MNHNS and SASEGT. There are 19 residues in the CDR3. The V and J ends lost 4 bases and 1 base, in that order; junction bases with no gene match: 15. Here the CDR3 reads CASSGSIVPRDRAKNIQYF. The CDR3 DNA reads TGTGCCAGCAGTGGATCAATCGTCCCCCGGGACAGGGCCAAAAACATTCAGTACTTC.

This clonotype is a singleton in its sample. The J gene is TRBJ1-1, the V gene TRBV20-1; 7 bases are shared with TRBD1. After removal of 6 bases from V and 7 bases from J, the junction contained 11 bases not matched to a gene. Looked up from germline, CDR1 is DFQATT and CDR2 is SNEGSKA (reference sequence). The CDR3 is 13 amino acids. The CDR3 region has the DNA TGCAGTGCAACGGGACAGCCTAGAAATGAAGCTTTCTTT. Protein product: CSATGQPRNEAFF.

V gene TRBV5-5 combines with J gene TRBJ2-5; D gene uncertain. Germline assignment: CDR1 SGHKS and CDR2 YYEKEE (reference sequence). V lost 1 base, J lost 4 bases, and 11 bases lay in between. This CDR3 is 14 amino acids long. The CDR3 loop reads CASSLTPWGETQYF. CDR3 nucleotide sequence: TGTGCCAGCAGCTTGACACCCTGGGGAGAGACCCAGTACTTC.

The CDR3 DNA reads as TGTGCCAGCAGCCAGAGGGCCAGGGGCGTACACTCCTACAATGAGCAGTTCTTC. This translates into CASSQRARGVHSYNEQFF. The chain recombines TRBV21-1 with TRBJ2-1; the table's D call TRBD1 went unverified against the DNA. TRBV21-1 has pseudogene status. The CDR3 length is 18 residues.

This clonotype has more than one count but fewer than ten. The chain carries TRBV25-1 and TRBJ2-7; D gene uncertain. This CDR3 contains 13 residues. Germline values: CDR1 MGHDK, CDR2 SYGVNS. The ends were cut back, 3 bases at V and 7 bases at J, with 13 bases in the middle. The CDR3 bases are TGTGCCAGCAGTGACGTCGGGTTGGGTGAGCAGTACTTC. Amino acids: CASSDVGLGEQYF.

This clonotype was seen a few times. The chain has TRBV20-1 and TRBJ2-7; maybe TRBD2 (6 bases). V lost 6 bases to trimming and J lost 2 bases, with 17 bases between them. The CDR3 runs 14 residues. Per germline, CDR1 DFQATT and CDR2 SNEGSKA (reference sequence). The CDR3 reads CSARGQGGAYEQYF. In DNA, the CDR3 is TGCAGTGCGAGGGGCCAGGGAGGTGCCTACGAGCAGTACTTC.

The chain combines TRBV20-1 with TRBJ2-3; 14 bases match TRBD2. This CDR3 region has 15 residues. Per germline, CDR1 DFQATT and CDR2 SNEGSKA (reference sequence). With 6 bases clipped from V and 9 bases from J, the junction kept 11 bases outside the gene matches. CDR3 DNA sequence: TGCAGTGCCGATCGACGACTAGCGGGAGGGGAAACGCAGTATTTT. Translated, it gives CSADRRLAGGETQYF.

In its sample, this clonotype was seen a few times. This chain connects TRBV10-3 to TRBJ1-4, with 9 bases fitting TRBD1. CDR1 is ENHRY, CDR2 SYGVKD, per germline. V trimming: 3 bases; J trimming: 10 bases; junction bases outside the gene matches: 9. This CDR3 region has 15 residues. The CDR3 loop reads CAISDTTGGMGKLFF. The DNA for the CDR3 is TGTGCCATCAGTGACACAACAGGGGGCATGGGAAAACTGTTTTTT.

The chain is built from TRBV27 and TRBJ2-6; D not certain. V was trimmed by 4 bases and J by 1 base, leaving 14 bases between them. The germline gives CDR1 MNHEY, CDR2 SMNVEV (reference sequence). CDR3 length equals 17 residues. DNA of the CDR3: TGTGCCAGCAGTTCCCCTCGCCCGGCTTCTGGGGCCAACGTCCTGACTTTC. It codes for CASSSPRPASGANVLTF. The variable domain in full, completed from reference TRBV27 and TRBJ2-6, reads EAQVTQNPRYLITVTGKKLTVTCSQNMNHEYMSWYRQDPGLGLRQIYYSMNVEVTDKGDVPEGYKVSRKEKRNFPLILESPSPNQTSLYFCASSSPRPASGANVLTFGAGSRLTVL.

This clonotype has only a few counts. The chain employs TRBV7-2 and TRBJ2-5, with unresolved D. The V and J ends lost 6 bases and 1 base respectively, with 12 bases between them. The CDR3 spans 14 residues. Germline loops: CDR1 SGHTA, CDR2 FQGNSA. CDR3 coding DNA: TGTGCCAGCAGTCCTGGTCGAGCCCAAGAGACCCAGTACTTC. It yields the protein CASSPGRAQETQYF.

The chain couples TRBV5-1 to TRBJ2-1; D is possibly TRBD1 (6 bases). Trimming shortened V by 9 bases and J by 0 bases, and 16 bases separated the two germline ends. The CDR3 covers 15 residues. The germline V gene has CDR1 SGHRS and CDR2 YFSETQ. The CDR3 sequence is CATTTGGSSYNEQFF. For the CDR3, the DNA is TGCGCCACTACGACAGGAGGAAGCTCCTACAATGAGCAGTTCTTC.

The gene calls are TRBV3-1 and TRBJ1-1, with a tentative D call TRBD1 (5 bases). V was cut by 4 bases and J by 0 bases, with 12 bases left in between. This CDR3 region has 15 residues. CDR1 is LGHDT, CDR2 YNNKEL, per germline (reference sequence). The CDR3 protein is CASSPTGTVNTEAFF. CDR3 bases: TGTGCCAGCAGCCCGACCGGGACGGTGAACACTGAAGCTTTCTTT.

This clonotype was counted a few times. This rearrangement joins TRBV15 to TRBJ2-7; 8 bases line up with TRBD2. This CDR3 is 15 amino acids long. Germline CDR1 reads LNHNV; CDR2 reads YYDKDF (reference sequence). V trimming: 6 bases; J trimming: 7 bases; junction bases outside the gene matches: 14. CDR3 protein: CATSPRVAGMGEQYF. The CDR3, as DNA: TGTGCCACCAGTCCCCGGGTAGCGGGGATGGGGGAGCAGTACTTC.

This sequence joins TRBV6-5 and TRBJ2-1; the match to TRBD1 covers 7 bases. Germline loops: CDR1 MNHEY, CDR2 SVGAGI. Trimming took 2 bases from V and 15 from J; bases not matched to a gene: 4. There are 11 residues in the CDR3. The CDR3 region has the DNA TGTGCCAGCAGTTACGGACAGGTCTGGTTCTTC. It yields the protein CASSYGQVWFF.

Here the CDR3 reads CASSTERLDSEGYGYTF. CDR3 in DNA: TGTGCCAGCAGCACCGAGAGGCTGGACTCGGAGGGGTATGGCTACACCTTC. This chain connects TRBV5-5 to TRBJ1-2; possibly TRBD1 for D (5 bases). Between the trimmed V and J ends, which lost 4 bases and 5 bases, there was a span of 24 bases. From germline, CDR1 is SGHKS and CDR2 YYEKEE (reference sequence). The CDR3 covers 17 residues.

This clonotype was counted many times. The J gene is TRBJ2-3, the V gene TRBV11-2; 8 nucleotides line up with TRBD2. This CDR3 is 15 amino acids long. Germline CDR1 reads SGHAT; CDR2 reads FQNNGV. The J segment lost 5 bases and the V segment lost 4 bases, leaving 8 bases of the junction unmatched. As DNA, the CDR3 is TGTGCCAGCAGCTCACGGGCGGGGGGTCAAGATACGCAGTATTTT. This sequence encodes CASSSRAGGQDTQYF.

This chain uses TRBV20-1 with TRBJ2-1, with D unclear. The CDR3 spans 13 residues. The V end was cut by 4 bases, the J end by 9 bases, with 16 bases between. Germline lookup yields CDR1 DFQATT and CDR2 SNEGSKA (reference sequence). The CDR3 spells CSATIGVGGEQFF. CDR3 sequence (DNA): TGCAGTGCTACTATAGGAGTTGGCGGTGAGCAGTTCTTC.

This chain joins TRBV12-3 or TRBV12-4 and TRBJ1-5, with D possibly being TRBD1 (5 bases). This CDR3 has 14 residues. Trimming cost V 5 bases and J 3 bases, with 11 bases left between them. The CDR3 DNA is TGTGCCAGCAGTACGGGACGGACCAATCAGCCCCAGCATTTT. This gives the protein CASSTGRTNQPQHF.

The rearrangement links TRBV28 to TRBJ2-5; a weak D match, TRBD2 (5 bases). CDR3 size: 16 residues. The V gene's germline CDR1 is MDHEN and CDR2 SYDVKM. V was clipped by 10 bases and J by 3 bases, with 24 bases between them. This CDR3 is CATLSSAFGVEETQYF. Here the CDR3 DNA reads TGTGCCACCCTATCATCGGCCTTCGGGGTAGAAGAGACCCAGTACTTC.

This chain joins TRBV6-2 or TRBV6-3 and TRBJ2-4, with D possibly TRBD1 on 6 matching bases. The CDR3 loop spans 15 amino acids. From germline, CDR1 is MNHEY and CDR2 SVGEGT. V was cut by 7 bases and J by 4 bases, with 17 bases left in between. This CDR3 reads CASNLQGGGKNIQYF. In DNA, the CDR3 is TGTGCCAGCAATTTACAGGGTGGCGGTAAAAACATTCAGTACTTC.

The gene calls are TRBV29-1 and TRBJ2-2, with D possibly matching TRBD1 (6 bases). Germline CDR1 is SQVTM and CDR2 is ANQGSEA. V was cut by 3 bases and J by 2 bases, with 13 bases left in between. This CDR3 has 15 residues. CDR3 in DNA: TGCAGCGTTGAGGGCGACAGGACCAACACCGGGGAGCTGTTTTTT. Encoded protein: CSVEGDRTNTGELFF.